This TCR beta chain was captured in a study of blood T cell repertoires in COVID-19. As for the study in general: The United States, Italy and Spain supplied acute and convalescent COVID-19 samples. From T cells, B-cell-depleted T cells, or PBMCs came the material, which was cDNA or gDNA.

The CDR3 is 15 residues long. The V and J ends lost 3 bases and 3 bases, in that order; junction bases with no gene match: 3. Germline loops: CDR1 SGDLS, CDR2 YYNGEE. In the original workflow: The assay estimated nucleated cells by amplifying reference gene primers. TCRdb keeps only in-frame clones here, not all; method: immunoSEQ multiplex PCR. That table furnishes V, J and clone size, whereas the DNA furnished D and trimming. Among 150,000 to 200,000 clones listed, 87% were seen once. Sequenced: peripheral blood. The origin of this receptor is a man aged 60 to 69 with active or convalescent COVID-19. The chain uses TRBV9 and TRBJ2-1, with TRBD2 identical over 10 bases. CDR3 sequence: CASSELAGLYNEQFF. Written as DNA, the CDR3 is TGTGCCAGCAGCGAACTAGCGGGGCTCTACAATGAGCAGTTCTTC.